This T cell receptor beta chain came from a study of T cell responses to AZD1222 COVID-19 vaccine. The CDR3 length is 14 residues. Trimming cost V 4 bases and J 1 base, with 13 bases left between them. Looked up from germline, CDR1 is GTSNPN and CDR2 is SVGIG (reference sequence). Sequenced by immunoSEQ multiplex PCR; TCRdb stores in-frame clones only, minus some. This table has about 150,000 clones, 92% appearing once. Findings and limits, study-wide: Dominant at 160-218 and 743-854, vaccine-associated CD4 TCRs also spanned spike. A mostly white British donor set with more females was recruited, and clonal diversity was possibly underestimated. Repertoires were collected only later (after the peak T cell response had occurred).

With regard to this clone: The antigen remains undetermined.

Sequences were derived from peripheral blood, sampled 28 days after the second AZD1222 dose. The TCR was taken from an adult who received the AZD1222 COVID-19 vaccine. The chain uses TRBV30 and TRBJ1-1; the D gene is possibly TRBD1 (5 bases). The CDR3 spells CAWTPGAANTEAFF. CDR3 coding DNA: TGTGCCTGGACTCCCGGGGCAGCGAACACTGAAGCTTTCTTT.